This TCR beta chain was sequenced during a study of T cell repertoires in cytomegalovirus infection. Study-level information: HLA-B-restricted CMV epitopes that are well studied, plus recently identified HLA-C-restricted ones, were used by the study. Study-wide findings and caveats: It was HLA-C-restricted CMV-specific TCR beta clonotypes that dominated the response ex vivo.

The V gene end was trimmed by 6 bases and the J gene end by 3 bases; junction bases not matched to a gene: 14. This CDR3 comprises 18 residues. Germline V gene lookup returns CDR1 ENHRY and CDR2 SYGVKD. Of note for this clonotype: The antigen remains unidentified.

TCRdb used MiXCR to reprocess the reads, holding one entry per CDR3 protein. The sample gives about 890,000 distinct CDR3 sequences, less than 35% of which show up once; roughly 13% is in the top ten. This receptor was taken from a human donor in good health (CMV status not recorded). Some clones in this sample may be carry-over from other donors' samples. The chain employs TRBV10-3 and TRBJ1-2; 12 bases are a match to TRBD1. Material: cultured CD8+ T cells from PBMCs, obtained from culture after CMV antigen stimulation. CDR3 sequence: CAIRPTGTGGGEDYGYTF. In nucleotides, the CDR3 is TGTGCCATCAGGCCGACCGGGACAGGGGGCGGAGAGGACTATGGCTACACCTTC.